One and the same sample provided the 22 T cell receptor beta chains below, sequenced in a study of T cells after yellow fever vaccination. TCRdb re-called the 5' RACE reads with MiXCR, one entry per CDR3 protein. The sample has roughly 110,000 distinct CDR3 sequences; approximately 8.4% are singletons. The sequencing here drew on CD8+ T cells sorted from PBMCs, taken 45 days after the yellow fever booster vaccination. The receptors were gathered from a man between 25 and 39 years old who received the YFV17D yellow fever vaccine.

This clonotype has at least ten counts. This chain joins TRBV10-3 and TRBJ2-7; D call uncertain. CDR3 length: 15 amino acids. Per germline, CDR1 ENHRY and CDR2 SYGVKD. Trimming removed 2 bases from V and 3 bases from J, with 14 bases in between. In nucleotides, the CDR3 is TGTGCCATCAGTGAGGGGCAGGCAGGATACTACGAGCAGTACTTC. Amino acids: CAISEGQAGYYEQYF.

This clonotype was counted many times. CDR3 in DNA: TGTGCCAGCAGTACCAGGGACAGGGGTACCTACGAGCAGTACTTC. It specifies CASSTRDRGTYEQYF. This chain joins TRBV2 and TRBJ2-7, with TRBD1 identical over 10 bases. This CDR3 region has 15 residues. Germline V gene data show CDR1 as SNHLY and CDR2 as FYNNEI. With V trimmed by 5 bases and J by 2 bases, 6 bases remained unmatched.

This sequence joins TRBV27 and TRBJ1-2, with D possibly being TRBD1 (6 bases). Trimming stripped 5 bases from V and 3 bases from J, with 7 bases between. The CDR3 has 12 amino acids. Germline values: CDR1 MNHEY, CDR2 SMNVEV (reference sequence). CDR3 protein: CASSTGHYGYTF. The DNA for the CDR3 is TGTGCCAGCAGTACAGGGCACTATGGCTACACCTTC.

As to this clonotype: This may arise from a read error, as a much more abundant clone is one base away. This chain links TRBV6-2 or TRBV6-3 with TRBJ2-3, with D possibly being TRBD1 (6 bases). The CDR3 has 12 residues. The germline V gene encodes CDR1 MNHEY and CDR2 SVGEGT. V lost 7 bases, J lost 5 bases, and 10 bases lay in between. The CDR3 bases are TGTGCCAGCACCCCGGACAGAGATACGCAGTATTTT. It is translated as CASTPDRDTQYF.

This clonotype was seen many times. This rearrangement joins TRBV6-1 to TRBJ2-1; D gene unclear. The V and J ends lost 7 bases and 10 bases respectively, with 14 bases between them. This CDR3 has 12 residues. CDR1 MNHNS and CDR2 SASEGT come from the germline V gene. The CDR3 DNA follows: TGTGCCAGCACCAAACCCCTTTTGGAGCAGTTCTTC. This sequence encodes CASTKPLLEQFF.

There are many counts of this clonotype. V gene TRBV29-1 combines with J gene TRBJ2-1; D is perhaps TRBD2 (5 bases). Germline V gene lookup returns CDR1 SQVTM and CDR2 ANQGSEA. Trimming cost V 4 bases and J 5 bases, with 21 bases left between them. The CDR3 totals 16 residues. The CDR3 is CSVVTLEGAADNEQFF. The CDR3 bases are TGCAGCGTTGTGACCCTTGAGGGAGCGGCAGACAATGAGCAGTTCTTC.

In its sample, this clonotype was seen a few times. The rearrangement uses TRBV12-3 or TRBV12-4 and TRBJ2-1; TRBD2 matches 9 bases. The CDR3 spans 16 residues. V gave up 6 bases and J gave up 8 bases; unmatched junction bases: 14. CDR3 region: CASRLVKASGTHEQFF. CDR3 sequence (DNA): TGTGCCAGCAGACTGGTTAAGGCTAGCGGGACACATGAGCAGTTCTTC.

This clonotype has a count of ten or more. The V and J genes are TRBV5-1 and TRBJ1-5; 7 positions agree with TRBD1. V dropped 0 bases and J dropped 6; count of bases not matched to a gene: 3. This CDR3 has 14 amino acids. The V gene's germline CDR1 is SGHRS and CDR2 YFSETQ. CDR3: CASSLGTGAQPQHF. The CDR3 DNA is TGCGCCAGCAGCTTGGGAACAGGGGCTCAGCCCCAGCATTTT.

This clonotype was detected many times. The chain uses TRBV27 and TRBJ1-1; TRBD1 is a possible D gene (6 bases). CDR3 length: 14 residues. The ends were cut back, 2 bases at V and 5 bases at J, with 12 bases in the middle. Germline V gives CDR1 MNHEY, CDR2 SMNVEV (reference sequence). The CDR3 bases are TGTGCCAGCAGTTTAATAGGGGGGAGTACTGAAGCTTTCTTT. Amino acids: CASSLIGGSTEAFF.

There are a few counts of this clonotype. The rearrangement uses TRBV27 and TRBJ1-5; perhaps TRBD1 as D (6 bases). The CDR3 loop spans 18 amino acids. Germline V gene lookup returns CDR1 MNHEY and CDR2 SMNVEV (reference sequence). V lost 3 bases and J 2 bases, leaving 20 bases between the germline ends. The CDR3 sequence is CASSFGPVGAGGNQPQHF. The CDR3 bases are TGTGCCAGCAGTTTCGGACCCGTGGGCGCAGGGGGCAATCAGCCCCAGCATTTT.

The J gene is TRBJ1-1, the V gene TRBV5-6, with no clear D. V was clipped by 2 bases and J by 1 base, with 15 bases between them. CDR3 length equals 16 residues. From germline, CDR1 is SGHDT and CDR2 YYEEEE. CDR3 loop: CASSLEGFEGNTEAFF. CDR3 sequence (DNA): TGTGCCAGCAGCTTAGAAGGGTTCGAAGGGAACACTGAAGCTTTCTTT.

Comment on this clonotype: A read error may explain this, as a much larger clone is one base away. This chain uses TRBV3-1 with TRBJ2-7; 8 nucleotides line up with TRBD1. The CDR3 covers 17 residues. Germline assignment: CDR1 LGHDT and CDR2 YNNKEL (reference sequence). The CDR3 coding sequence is TGTGCCACCAGCCAAGAAGACGAGGGACAGGCCGCCTACGAGCAGTACTTC. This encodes CATSQEDEGQAAYEQYF.

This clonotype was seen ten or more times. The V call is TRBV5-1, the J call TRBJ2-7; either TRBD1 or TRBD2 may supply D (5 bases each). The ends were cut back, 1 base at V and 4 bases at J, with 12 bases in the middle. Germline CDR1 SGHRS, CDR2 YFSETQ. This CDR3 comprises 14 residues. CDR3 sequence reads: CASSLSVGDYEQYF. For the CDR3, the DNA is TGCGCCAGCAGCTTGTCCGTGGGGGATTACGAGCAGTACTTC.

The CDR3 DNA reads TGCAGCGTTGAGCGGTCAGACACCCAAGAGACCCAGTACTTC. Its translation is CSVERSDTQETQYF. The chain links TRBV29-1 to TRBJ2-5, with D unclear. CDR3 length equals 14 residues. Trimming removed 3 bases at V and 1 base at J, with 12 bases between. CDR1 SQVTM and CDR2 ANQGSEA come from the germline V gene.

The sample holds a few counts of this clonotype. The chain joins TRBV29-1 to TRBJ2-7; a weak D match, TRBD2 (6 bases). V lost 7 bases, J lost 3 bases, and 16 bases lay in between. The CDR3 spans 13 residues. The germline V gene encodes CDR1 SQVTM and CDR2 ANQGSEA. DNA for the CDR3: TGCAGCGCCTACGGAGGGACCAGCTACGAGCAGTACTTC. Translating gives CSAYGGTSYEQYF.

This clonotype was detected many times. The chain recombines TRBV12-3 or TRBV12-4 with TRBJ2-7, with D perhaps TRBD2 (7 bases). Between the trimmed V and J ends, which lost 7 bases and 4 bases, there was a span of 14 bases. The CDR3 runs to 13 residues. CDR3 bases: TGTGCCAGCACTTGGGGGGGCCAGTACGAGCAGTACTTC. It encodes CASTWGGQYEQYF.

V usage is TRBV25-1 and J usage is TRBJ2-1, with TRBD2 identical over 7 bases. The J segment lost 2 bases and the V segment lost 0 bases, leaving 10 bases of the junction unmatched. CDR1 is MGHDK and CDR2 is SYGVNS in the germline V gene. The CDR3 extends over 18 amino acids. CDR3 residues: CASSEYGEAGVPYNEQFF. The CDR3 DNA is TGTGCCAGCAGTGAATACGGAGAGGCGGGAGTGCCCTACAATGAGCAGTTCTTC.

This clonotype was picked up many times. For the CDR3, the DNA is TGTGCCAGCAGTTTAGATACCGTCGGCGAGCAGTTCTTC. It codes for CASSLDTVGEQFF. This chain connects TRBV6-2 or TRBV6-3 to TRBJ2-1; D gene uncertain. The CDR3 loop spans 13 amino acids. Trimming cost V 4 bases and J 10 bases, with 14 bases left between them. Germline V gene lookup returns CDR1 MNHEY and CDR2 SVGEGT.

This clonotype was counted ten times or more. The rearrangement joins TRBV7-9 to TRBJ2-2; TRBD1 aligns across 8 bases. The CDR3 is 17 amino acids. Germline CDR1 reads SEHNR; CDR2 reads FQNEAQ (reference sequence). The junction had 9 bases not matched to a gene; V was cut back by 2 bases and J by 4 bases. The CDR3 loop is CASSLPTRTGSTGELFF. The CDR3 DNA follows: TGTGCCAGCAGCTTACCCACCCGGACAGGGAGCACCGGGGAGCTGTTTTTT. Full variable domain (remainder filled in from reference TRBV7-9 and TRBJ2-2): DTGVSQNPRHKITKRGQNVTFRCDPISEHNRLYWYRQTLGQGPEFLTYFQNEAQLEKSRLLSDRFSAERPKGSFSTLEIQRTEQGDSAMYLCASSLPTRTGSTGELFFGEGSRLTVL.

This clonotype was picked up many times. The CDR3 DNA is TGCAGCGGGGAGACTAGCGGGATTGGCAATGAGCAGTTCTTC. It specifies CSGETSGIGNEQFF. The chain employs TRBV29-1 and TRBJ2-1; TRBD2 matches at 11 bases. This CDR3 is built from 14 residues. The V gene end was trimmed by 7 bases and the J gene end by 6 bases; junction bases not matched to a gene: 8. Germline V lookup: CDR1 SQVTM, CDR2 ANQGSEA.

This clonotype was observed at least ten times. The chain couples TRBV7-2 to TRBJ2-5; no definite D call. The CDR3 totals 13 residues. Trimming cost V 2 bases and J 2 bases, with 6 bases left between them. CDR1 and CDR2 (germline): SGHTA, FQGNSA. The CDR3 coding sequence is TGTGCCAGCAGCTTAACATTTCAAGAGACCCAGTACTTC. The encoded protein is CASSLTFQETQYF.

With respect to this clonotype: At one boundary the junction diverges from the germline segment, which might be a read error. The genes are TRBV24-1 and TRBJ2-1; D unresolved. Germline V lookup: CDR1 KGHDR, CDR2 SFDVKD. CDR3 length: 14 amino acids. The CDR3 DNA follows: TGTGCCACCCTACCAGAGTGCTCCTTCAATGAGCAGTTCTTC. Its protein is CATLPECSFNEQFF.